This T cell receptor (beta chain) appears in the sequencing data of a study of cytomegalovirus exposure and HLA in healthy donors. Study results and limitations: Reports showed the classifier diagnosing cytomegalovirus status with high specificity and sensitivity. Later analysis demonstrated an association between a missense DCLRE1C variant and TCR beta V- and J-gene trimming.

The PCR contained 60 Vbeta and 13 Jbeta primers. Sequenced by immunoSEQ multiplex PCR; TCRdb stores in-frame clones only, minus some. This table has some 160,000 clones, 65% to 80% appearing once. The sample holds a few counts of this clone. What it binds is not known. The study sampled nominally healthy donors, though unrecorded immune exposures were likely. The sequence derives from a woman in her 30s in good health and CMV-seronegative. Specimen: PBMCs.

The CDR3 reads CASSQHSNSNQPQHF. In DNA form, the CDR3 reads TGTGCCAGCAGCCAACACAGCAATAGCAATCAGCCCCAGCATTTT. The chain is built from TRBV5-5 and TRBJ1-5, with D unresolved. CDR3 length equals 15 residues. The germline CDR1 and CDR2 sequences are SGHKS and YYEKEE (reference sequence). Trimming removed 4 bases from V and 0 bases from J, with 11 bases in between.